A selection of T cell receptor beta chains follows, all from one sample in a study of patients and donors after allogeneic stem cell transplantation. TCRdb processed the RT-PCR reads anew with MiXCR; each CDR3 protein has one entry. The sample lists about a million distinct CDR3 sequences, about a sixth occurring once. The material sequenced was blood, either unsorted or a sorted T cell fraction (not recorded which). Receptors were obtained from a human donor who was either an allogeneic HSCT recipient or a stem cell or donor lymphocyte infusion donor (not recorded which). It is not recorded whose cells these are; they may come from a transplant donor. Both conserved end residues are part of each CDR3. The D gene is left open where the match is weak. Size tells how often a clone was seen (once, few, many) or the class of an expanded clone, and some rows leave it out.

CASSFPQGSIQYF TGCGCCAGCAGCTTCCCACAGGGCTCCATTCAGTACTTC TRBJ2-4 . . TRBV5-1
CASSLTGSTSTDTQYF TGTGCCAGCAGTTTGACAGGCAGCACTAGCACAGATACGCAGTATTTT TRBJ2-3 many . TRBV12-3/TRBV12-4
CASSLGGYSRGYTF TGCGCCAGCAGCTTGGGAGGATATAGCCGGGGCTACACCTTC TRBJ1-2 few . TRBV5-1
CASRTGASNEKLFF TGTGCCAGCAGAACAGGGGCCTCCAATGAAAAACTGTTTTTT TRBJ1-4 . TRBD1 TRBV2
CASSLVASGGARDTQYF TGTGCCAGCAGCTTAGTGGCTAGCGGGGGGGCTAGAGATACGCAGTATTTT TRBJ2-3 . TRBD2 TRBV7-2
CASMRQDRSHEQYF TGTGCCAGCATGCGCCAAGACCGCTCTCACGAGCAGTACTTC TRBJ2-7 few . TRBV2
CSATGTYPTGELFF TGCAGCGCCACAGGGACTTACCCTACCGGGGAGCTGTTTTTT TRBJ2-2 few . TRBV29-1
CASSSRAAGGTGELFF TGTGCCAGCAGCTCCCGGGCGGCGGGAGGTACCGGGGAGCTGTTTTTT TRBJ2-2 few TRBD2 TRBV7-6
CAISEAPTNSYEQYF TGTGCCATCAGTGAGGCACCGACGAATTCCTACGAGCAGTACTTC TRBJ2-7 few . TRBV10-3
CASRSGLAGSTGVNEQFF TGTGCCAGCAGGTCCGGACTAGCGGGATCCACCGGGGTCAATGAGCAGTTCTTC TRBJ2-1 few TRBD2 TRBV12-3/TRBV12-4
CASSLAVSGRSYEQYF TGTGCCAGCAGCTTAGCGGTTAGCGGGAGAAGCTACGAGCAGTACTTC TRBJ2-7 few TRBD2 TRBV7-9
CASSLGLTSSYEQYF TGTGCCAGCAGCTTGGGACTGACGAGCTCCTACGAGCAGTACTTC TRBJ2-7 . . TRBV5-6
CAISGVPDRSNQPQHF TGTGCCATCAGTGGTGTCCCGGACAGATCCAATCAGCCCCAGCATTTT TRBJ1-5 . . TRBV10-3
CASSQKTGPLSGANVLTF TGTGCCAGCAGCCAGAAGACCGGACCTCTCTCTGGGGCCAACGTCCTGACTTTC TRBJ2-6 . . TRBV5-6
CATSDRDRPRGQETQYF TGTGCCACCAGTGATCGGGACAGGCCGCGGGGACAAGAGACCCAGTACTTC TRBJ2-5 few TRBD1 TRBV24-1
CASSYSPMRGLEQYF TGTGCCAGCAGTTACTCGCCGATGAGGGGACTTGAGCAGTACTTC TRBJ2-7 . . TRBV6-5